The TCR beta chain under discussion was sequenced for a study of blood T cell repertoires in COVID-19. This CDR3 spans 13 amino acids. The germline V and J ends were trimmed by 1 base and 3 bases, with 6 bases remaining between them. Germline V CDR1 and CDR2: LGHDT, YNNKEL (reference sequence). The data were produced by immunoSEQ multiplex PCR, yet TCRdb's version contains in-frame clones alone and is incomplete. The table shows tens of thousands of clones, with less than 90% occurring only once. This clonotype was obtained from a woman older than 75 with acute or convalescent COVID-19. Sequencing was performed on peripheral blood. The chain is built from TRBV3-1 (or the pseudogene TRBV3-2) and TRBJ1-2, with D possibly TRBD1 on 5 matching bases. This chain's CDR3 is CASSQAGYYGYTF. In nucleotides, the CDR3 is TGTGCCAGCAGCCAAGCAGGGTACTATGGCTACACCTTC.